The 9 T cell receptor beta chains listed next were all sequenced from one sample in a study of technical replicates of blood from several donors. Using immunoSEQ multiplex PCR, the repertoire was profiled, and TCRdb retains in-frame clones only, with some absent. The sample includes 67,000 or so clones, 92% of them seen just once. The sample taken for sequencing was T cells isolated from PBMCs. All receptors derive from a human donor in good health.

This chain links TRBV6-1 with TRBJ2-7; maybe TRBD1 (6 bases). Trimming removed 4 bases from V and 2 bases from J, with 9 bases in between. The CDR3 spans 13 residues. Per the germline V gene, CDR1 is MNHNS and CDR2 is SASEGT. As DNA, the CDR3 is TGTGCCAGCAGTGTTAACAGGGCCTACGAGCAGTACTTC. It specifies CASSVNRAYEQYF.

This rearrangement joins TRBV7-3 to TRBJ2-1; 8 positions match TRBD1. J gave up 4 bases and V 5 bases, and 4 bases lay outside the gene matches. Germline V CDR1 and CDR2: SGHTA, FQGTGA. There are 14 residues in the CDR3. In DNA form, the CDR3 reads TGTGCCAGCAGCCCCCGGACAGGGTACAATGAGCAGTTCTTC. As protein: CASSPRTGYNEQFF.

This clone was observed a handful of times. The rearrangement joins TRBV28 to TRBJ2-4; D is perhaps TRBD1 (7 bases). CDR1 and CDR2 (germline): MDHEN, SYDVKM. The CDR3 runs 16 residues. Trimming cost V 6 bases and J 0 bases, with 15 bases left between them. The CDR3 region has the DNA TGTGCCAGCAGCCTATGGCAGGGGGGAGCCAAAAACATTCAGTACTTC. Encoded protein: CASSLWQGGAKNIQYF.

The genes are TRBV7-3 and TRBJ1-1; D possibly corresponds to TRBD1 (5 bases). Germline V gives CDR1 SGHTA, CDR2 FQGTGA. This CDR3 comprises 12 residues. Trimming took off 3 bases at V and 9 bases at J, with 11 bases between the two ends. The CDR3 loop is CASSFPGSQAFF. As DNA, the CDR3 is TGTGCCAGCAGCTTTCCAGGGTCTCAAGCTTTCTTT.

CDR3 DNA sequence: TGTGCCAGCAGTACAGGACTAGCGGACAAAGAGACCCAGTACTTC. Protein: CASSTGLADKETQYF. This chain joins TRBV6-5 and TRBJ2-5; 10 bases match TRBD2. The germline V gene has CDR1 MNHEY and CDR2 SVGAGI. With 5 bases clipped from V and 3 bases from J, the junction kept 6 bases outside the gene matches. This CDR3 is built from 15 residues.

The gene calls are TRBV28 and TRBJ2-1, with 8 bases aligning to TRBD2. The CDR3 is 18 residues long. Per the germline V gene, CDR1 is MDHEN and CDR2 is SYDVKM. Germline trimming cut 3 bases from V and 7 bases from J; bases unmatched to any gene: 17. CDR3 in amino acids: CASSFTSMEREKGNEQFF. The CDR3 DNA sequence: TGTGCCAGCAGTTTTACCTCGATGGAGCGGGAGAAAGGTAATGAGCAGTTCTTC.

V gene TRBV10-3 combines with J gene TRBJ2-5; 10 nucleotides agree with TRBD2. J gave up 6 bases and V 4 bases, and 8 bases lay outside the gene matches. The CDR3 runs 15 residues. Germline CDR1 is ENHRY and CDR2 is SYGVKD. The CDR3 sequence: CAISGSGRLTKTQYF. DNA for the CDR3: TGTGCCATCAGTGGTAGCGGGAGGCTAACAAAGACCCAGTACTTC.

The rearrangement links TRBV7-9 to TRBJ2-7; D is ambiguous. V was shortened by 1 base and J by 6 bases, with 10 bases between the two germline ends. Germline assignment: CDR1 SEHNR and CDR2 FQNEAQ (reference sequence). The CDR3 extends over 13 amino acids. CDR3 sequence reads: CASSLGLDLEQYF. Written as DNA, the CDR3 is TGTGCCAGCAGCTTAGGCCTAGATCTCGAGCAGTACTTC.

The chain has TRBV11-2 and TRBJ2-7, with 9 bases that match TRBD2. The junction had 4 bases not matched to a gene; V was cut back by 8 bases and J by 2 bases. CDR1 is SGHAT, CDR2 FQNNGV, per germline. The CDR3 has 13 amino acids. Here the CDR3 reads CASHLAGTYEQYF. CDR3 nucleotides: TGTGCCAGCCACCTAGCGGGAACCTACGAGCAGTACTTC.